This T cell receptor (beta chain) was identified during a study of T cell responses to AZD1222 COVID-19 vaccine. Study outcomes and limitations: CD4 TCRs associated with vaccination spanned spike, dominating at 160-218 and 743-854. Every sample of the repertoires postdated the peak T cell response.

TCRdb's table, derived via immunoSEQ multiplex PCR, lists solely in-frame clones and lacks some. The sample consists of fewer than 150,000 clones, 88% of them appearing once. As concerns this clone: Its target is not known.

Germline-derived CDR1 and CDR2 are SEHNR and FQNEAQ (reference sequence). The CDR3 contains 18 residues. The V and J ends lost 0 bases and 0 bases respectively, with 12 bases between them. The sequence was obtained from an adult who received the AZD1222 COVID-19 vaccine. The sequencing used peripheral blood, collected 28 days after the second AZD1222 dose. J is TRBJ2-6 and V is TRBV7-9, with no clear D. The CDR3 is CASSLAAGPLSGANVLTF. CDR3 sequence (DNA): TGTGCCAGCAGCTTAGCGGCAGGACCTCTCTCTGGGGCCAACGTCCTGACTTTC.